This T cell receptor (beta chain) was documented in a study of cytomegalovirus exposure and HLA in healthy donors. The study, taken as a whole, reports: It was reportedly the case that the classifier diagnosed cytomegalovirus status with high specificity and sensitivity.

Germline V gene data show CDR1 as SNHLY and CDR2 as FYNNEI. The CDR3 totals 11 residues. V trimming: 8 bases; J trimming: 6 bases; junction bases outside the gene matches: 2. Profiling relied on immunoSEQ multiplex PCR, and the TCRdb table lists in-frame clones only, not all of them. This sample has roughly 300,000 clones, with around 87% found just once. Details on this clone: Its antigen remains unknown.

The V call is TRBV2, the J call TRBJ2-7; 9 bases fit TRBD2. Sequencing used PBMCs. The clonotype comes from a woman aged 30 to 39 in good health and CMV-seropositive. CDR3 coding DNA: TGTGCCAGCGCTAGCGGGGCCGAGCAGTACTTC. It specifies CASASGAEQYF.